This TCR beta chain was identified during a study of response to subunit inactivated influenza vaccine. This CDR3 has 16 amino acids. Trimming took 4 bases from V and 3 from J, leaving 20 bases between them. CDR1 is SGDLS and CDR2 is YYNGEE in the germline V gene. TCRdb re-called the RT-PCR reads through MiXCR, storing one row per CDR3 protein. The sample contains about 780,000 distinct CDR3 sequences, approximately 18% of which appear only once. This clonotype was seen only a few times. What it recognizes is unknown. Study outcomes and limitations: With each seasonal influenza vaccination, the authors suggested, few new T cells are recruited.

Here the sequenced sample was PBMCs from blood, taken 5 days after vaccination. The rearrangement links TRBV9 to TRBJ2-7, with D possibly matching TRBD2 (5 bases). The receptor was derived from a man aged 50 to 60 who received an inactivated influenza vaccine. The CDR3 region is CASSPSVGLPLYEQYF. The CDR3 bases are TGTGCCAGCAGCCCCTCGGTTGGACTGCCCCTCTACGAGCAGTACTTC.